These 6 T cell receptor beta chains originate from one sample sequenced in a study of T cell repertoires in ileal Crohn's disease. This table comes from immunoSEQ multiplex PCR, and its TCRdb copy is limited to in-frame clones, with some not included. The top ten hold less than 5% of the sample, which has 16,000 or so clones, approximately 80% seen once. Specimen: ileal tissue. These receptor sequences come from an adult with Crohn's disease.

This sequence joins TRBV6-5 and TRBJ2-5; TRBD1 is a possible D gene (6 bases). V was clipped by 2 bases and J by 5 bases, with 12 bases between them. Germline V lookup: CDR1 MNHEY, CDR2 SVGAGI. The CDR3 covers 14 residues. The CDR3 region has the DNA TGTGCCAGCAGTTACACGGTTAGGGGGGAGACCCAGTACTTC. Protein sequence: CASSYTVRGETQYF.

The chain is built from TRBV7-9 and TRBJ1-2, with 7 positions matching TRBD1. This CDR3 has 17 amino acids. V gave up 5 bases and J gave up 0 bases; unmatched junction bases: 12. Germline CDR1 reads SEHNR; CDR2 reads FQNEAQ (reference sequence). In DNA, the CDR3 is TGTGCCAGCAGCCTTGGGGCAGGGGGTGCAGCTAACTATGGCTACACCTTC. Amino acids: CASSLGAGGAANYGYTF.

The chain employs TRBV30 and TRBJ1-3; maybe TRBD1 (6 bases). Germline V gives CDR1 GTSNPN, CDR2 SVGIG (reference sequence). The CDR3 is 14 residues long. V lost 5 bases, J lost 7 bases, and 18 bases lay in between. CDR3 residues: CAWQGKIGVNTIYF. The CDR3 DNA reads as TGTGCCTGGCAGGGGAAGATTGGGGTCAACACCATATATTTT.

This clone was picked up a small number of times. The chain employs TRBV6-1 and TRBJ2-5; TRBD1 matches 10 bases. After removal of 3 bases from V and 5 bases from J, the junction contained 3 bases not matched to a gene. The CDR3 is made up of 14 amino acids. The germline V gene has CDR1 MNHNS and CDR2 SASEGT. The CDR3 region is CASSEPGQGETQYF. In DNA form, the CDR3 reads TGTGCCAGCAGTGAGCCGGGACAGGGGGAGACCCAGTACTTC.

This clone has just one count. The rearrangement links TRBV6-1 to TRBJ1-2; tentatively, D is TRBD1 (6 bases). The V and J ends lost 7 bases and 4 bases respectively, with 13 bases between them. Germline-derived CDR1 and CDR2 are MNHNS and SASEGT. The CDR3 contains 13 residues. In DNA, the CDR3 is TGTGCCAGCACCGCGGGCAGGGGCTATGGCTACACCTTC. It yields the protein CASTAGRGYGYTF.

This chain joins TRBV11-2 and TRBJ2-7; TRBD1 aligns across 7 bases. Trimming cost V 4 bases and J 0 bases; bases outside gene matches: 6. There are 15 residues in the CDR3. CDR1 and CDR2 (germline): SGHAT, FQNNGV. CDR3 residues: CASSSLQGTSYEQYF. The CDR3 nucleotides read TGTGCCAGCAGCTCTCTACAGGGGACCTCCTACGAGCAGTACTTC.